This passage covers 8 T cell receptor beta chains from one sample sequenced in a study of cytomegalovirus exposure and HLA in healthy donors. PCR involved 60 Vbeta and 13 Jbeta primers. Assay: immunoSEQ multiplex PCR; the TCRdb copy retains only in-frame clones and omits some. The repertoire consists of under 150,000 clones, with around three quarters occurring once and the leading ten covering 3.3%. Sequencing used PBMCs. Receptors originate from a male donor in good health and CMV-seronegative.

V is TRBV6-5 and J is TRBJ2-7, with 7 positions matching TRBD1. The CDR3 covers 11 residues. CDR1 is MNHEY and CDR2 is SVGAGI in the germline V gene. V trimming: 11 bases; J trimming: 2 bases; junction bases outside the gene matches: 3. CDR3 DNA: TGTGCCGTCCAGGGGGCCTACGAGCAGTACTTC. This sequence encodes CAVQGAYEQYF.

The chain employs TRBV30 and TRBJ1-3, with TRBD1 identical over 11 bases. This CDR3 has 15 amino acids. CDR1 and CDR2 from the germline V gene are GTSNPN and SVGIG (reference sequence). Trimming removed 3 bases from V and 4 bases from J; junction bases left unmatched: 5. The DNA of the CDR3 is TGTGCCTGGAGCGGGACAGGGGGTGGAGGAAACACCATATATTTT. Protein sequence: CAWSGTGGGGNTIYF.

The CDR3 is CASRLAGGETDTQYF. CDR3 sequence (DNA): TGTGCCAGTAGGCTAGCGGGAGGGGAGACAGATACGCAGTATTTT. V and J are TRBV19 and TRBJ2-3; TRBD2 matches 12 bases. Germline V lookup: CDR1 LNHDA, CDR2 SQIVND (reference sequence). The V gene end was trimmed by 6 bases and the J gene end by 3 bases; junction bases not matched to a gene: 4. The CDR3 consists of 15 residues. Full variable domain (missing parts from reference TRBV19 and TRBJ2-3): DGGITQSPKYLFRKEGQNVTLSCEQNLNHDAMYWYRQDPGQGLRLIYYSQIVNDFQKGDIAEGYSVSREKKESFPLTVTSAQKNPTAFYLCASRLAGGETDTQYFGPGTRLTVL.

A few counts support this clone. The chain links TRBV6-6 to TRBJ1-6, with D perhaps TRBD1 (6 bases). The CDR3 covers 16 residues. In germline, CDR1 is MNHNY, CDR2 SVGAGI (reference sequence). V was clipped by 6 bases and J by 3 bases, with 15 bases between them. CDR3 loop: CASRIGTTVYNSPLHF. In DNA, the CDR3 is TGTGCCAGCAGGATCGGGACAACGGTCTATAATTCACCCCTCCACTTT.

The V call is TRBV7-9, the J call TRBJ2-2, with 10 bases that match TRBD1. The CDR3 runs to 15 residues. V shed 5 bases, J shed 5 bases, and the junction held 5 bases outside the gene matches. The V gene's germline CDR1 is SEHNR and CDR2 FQNEAQ (reference sequence). CDR3 in DNA: TGTGCCAGCAGCCCCGGACAGGGGGAAACCGGGGAGCTGTTTTTT. Translation gives CASSPGQGETGELFF.

The V gene is TRBV5-8, the J gene TRBJ1-4, with 9 bases that match TRBD1. CDR1 is SGHTS, CDR2 YDEGEE, per germline. The CDR3 contains 16 residues. The trim removed 4 bases at V and 4 bases at J, leaving 8 bases unmatched. CDR3 amino acids: CASSPGTGILNEKLFF. CDR3 nucleotide sequence: TGTGCCAGCAGCCCCGGGACAGGGATCCTTAATGAAAAACTGTTTTTT. The whole variable domain, remainder taken from reference TRBV5-8 and TRBJ1-4, is EAGVTQSPTHLIKTRGQQATLRCSPISGHTSVYWYQQALGLGLQFLLWYDEGEERNRGNFPPRFSGRQFPNYSSELNVNALELEDSALYLCASSPGTGILNEKLFFGSGTQLSVL.

The chain has TRBV7-9 and TRBJ2-3; TRBD2 aligns across 16 bases. Germline V lookup: CDR1 SEHNR, CDR2 FQNEAQ (reference sequence). Trimming cost V 5 bases and J 5 bases; bases outside gene matches: 10. The CDR3 covers 18 residues. CDR3 amino acids: CASSPPGLAGGPGDTQYF. The CDR3 DNA sequence: TGTGCCAGCAGCCCGCCGGGACTAGCGGGGGGGCCGGGAGATACGCAGTATTTT.

The chain has TRBV30 and TRBJ2-2; 14 bases fit TRBD2. The junction had 9 bases not matched to a gene; V was cut back by 5 bases and J by 7 bases. Germline V gene sequence: CDR1 GTSNPN, CDR2 SVGIG (reference sequence). The CDR3 has 16 amino acids. The CDR3 DNA reads TGTGCCTGGGTACCGGGACTAGCGGGAGCCATCGGGGAGCTGTTTTTT. As protein: CAWVPGLAGAIGELFF.